The following is a T cell receptor beta chain sequence with its context. The antigen is unknown. Here immunoSEQ multiplex PCR was the method, and the copy in TCRdb shows in-frame clones only, minus some. The data show roughly 52,000 clones, with 85% to 90% seen just once and approximately 10% held by the top ten. All glioblastoma patients lacked an isocitrate dehydrogenase mutation. The data were obtained in a study of glioma-infiltrating T cells after dendritic cell vaccination. Overall study: Patients received three intradermal dendritic cell vaccine injections at biweekly intervals.

Whole-study results and caveats: Higher TCR clonality did not directly relate to longer survival.

Germline V gene lookup returns CDR1 KGHSH and CDR2 LQKENI. V was pared by 3 bases and J by 1 base, with 13 bases between. The CDR3 runs 15 residues. The specimen was blood, collected before dendritic cell vaccination. V usage is TRBV18 and J usage is TRBJ2-7; D is perhaps TRBD2 (6 bases). This receptor was obtained from a human donor with glioblastoma. The CDR3 DNA is TGTGCCAGCTCACCGTCAGAGACTAGTTCCTACGAGCAGTACTTC. Its protein is CASSPSETSSYEQYF.